One and the same sample provided the 26 T cell receptor beta chains below, sequenced in a study of neoadjuvant anti-PD-1 for oral cavity cancer. Profiling relied on immunoSEQ multiplex PCR, and the TCRdb table lists in-frame clones only, not all of them. Here the sample spans about 16,000 clones, 72% being singletons. Sample: PBMCs, taken before nivolumab (anti-PD-1) treatment. The receptors were gathered from a person between 40 and 85 years old with oral cavity squamous cell carcinoma.

This clone was seen a single time. V gene TRBV5-4 combines with J gene TRBJ1-2; D call uncertain. The ends were cut back, 0 bases at V and 4 bases at J, with 10 bases in the middle. Germline lookup yields CDR1 SGHNT and CDR2 YYREEE (reference sequence). CDR3 length equals 14 residues. CDR3 sequence reads: CASSLEAETYGYTF. For the CDR3, the DNA is TGTGCCAGCAGCTTGGAGGCAGAAACCTATGGCTACACCTTC.

The chain uses TRBV11-2 and TRBJ2-7, with D possibly matching TRBD1 (6 bases). The CDR3 totals 16 residues. Germline loops: CDR1 SGHAT, CDR2 FQNNGV. Deletions cut 5 bases from V and 3 bases from J, with 20 bases between. The CDR3 nucleotides read TGTGCCAGCAGCGATAAATTCCGGGACATTCTCTACGAGCAGTACTTC. It codes for CASSDKFRDILYEQYF.

By sample fraction, this clone is medium-sized. The chain recombines TRBV12-2 with TRBJ1-1; the table's TRBD1 call for D was not verified on the DNA. TRBV12-2 is a known pseudogene. The CDR3 totals 16 residues. This CDR3 is CASRLSQGVRNTEAFF. The DNA for the CDR3 is TGTGCAAGTCGCTTGTCCCAGGGGGTAAGAAACACTGAAGCTTTCTTT.

V and J are TRBV28 and TRBJ2-7, with 10 bases fitting TRBD1. Germline V gene sequence: CDR1 MDHEN, CDR2 SYDVKM. The CDR3 spans 13 residues. Germline trimming cut 8 bases from V and 6 bases from J; bases unmatched to any gene: 7. The CDR3 DNA follows: TGTGCCAGCGTCCGGGGACAGGGGCGCGAGCAGTACTTC. As protein: CASVRGQGREQYF.

V gene TRBV7-9 combines with J gene TRBJ1-5, with D possibly matching TRBD1 (5 bases). CDR1 and CDR2 (germline): SEHNR, FQNEAQ (reference sequence). Trimming took off 4 bases at V and 2 bases at J, with 15 bases between the two ends. The CDR3 spans 16 residues. The chain's CDR3 is CASSSAPWGGNQPQHF. The CDR3 region has the DNA TGTGCCAGCAGCTCCGCGCCCTGGGGCGGCAATCAGCCCCAGCATTTT.

The chain is built from TRBV6-1 and TRBJ1-2; TRBD1 might be the D (6 bases). Germline V gene sequence: CDR1 MNHNS, CDR2 SASEGT. V was clipped by 2 bases and J by 4 bases, with 14 bases between them. CDR3 length equals 15 residues. In DNA form, the CDR3 reads TGTGCCAGCAGTGAAATCGGCAGGGGAGGCTATGGCTACACCTTC. It encodes CASSEIGRGGYGYTF.

This chain links TRBV19 with TRBJ2-7; TRBD1 is a possible D gene (6 bases). The CDR3 length is 15 residues. Germline CDR1 reads LNHDA; CDR2 reads SQIVND (reference sequence). Trimming took off 7 bases at V and 3 bases at J, with 19 bases between the two ends. The CDR3 here is CASTRLWGQGYEQYF. CDR3 sequence (DNA): TGTGCCAGTACCCGACTCTGGGGGCAGGGCTACGAGCAGTACTTC.

The V gene is TRBV5-1, the J gene TRBJ1-4; D gene ambiguous. CDR1 SGHRS and CDR2 YFSETQ come from the germline V gene. The CDR3 length is 13 residues. V dropped 2 bases and J dropped 8 bases, with 10 bases sitting between them. CDR3 DNA sequence: TGCGCCAGCAGCTTTGGACGGGCGGAAAAACTGTTTTTT. Encoded protein: CASSFGRAEKLFF.

The J gene is TRBJ1-5, the V gene TRBV30, with unresolved D. CDR3 size: 14 residues. V lost 1 base and J 0 bases, leaving 7 bases between the germline ends. Germline assignment: CDR1 GTSNPN and CDR2 SVGIG (reference sequence). CDR3 nucleotides: TGTGCCTGGAGTGGAACCAATAGCAATCAGCCCCAGCATTTT. Translation gives CAWSGTNSNQPQHF. Full variable domain (remainder filled in from reference TRBV30 and TRBJ1-5): SQTIHQWPATLVQPVGSPLSLECTVEGTSNPNLYWYRQAAGRGLQLLFYSVGIGQISSEVPQNLSASRPQDRQFILSSKKLLLSDSGFYLCAWSGTNSNQPQHFGDGTRLSIL.

Only a few counts were recorded for this clone. The J gene is TRBJ2-7, the V gene TRBV6-5; 9 nucleotides agree with TRBD1. Germline loops: CDR1 MNHEY, CDR2 SVGAGI. This CDR3 comprises 14 residues. With V trimmed by 2 bases and J by 3 bases, 2 bases remained unmatched. The CDR3 is CASSYGQGLYEQYF. As DNA, the CDR3 is TGTGCCAGCAGTTACGGACAGGGGCTCTACGAGCAGTACTTC.

The V gene is TRBV5-6, the J gene TRBJ1-1; D unresolved. This CDR3 comprises 14 residues. The V end was cut by 0 bases, the J end by 1 base, with 7 bases between. Germline-derived CDR1 and CDR2 are SGHDT and YYEEEE. The DNA of the CDR3 is TGTGCCAGCAGCTTGGGAGGGCGGAACACTGAAGCTTTCTTT. This gives the protein CASSLGGRNTEAFF. Looking up the rest from reference TRBV5-6 and TRBJ1-1 gives the full variable domain: DAGVTQSPTHLIKTRGQQVTLRCSPKSGHDTVSWYQQALGQGPQFIFQYYEEEERQRGNFPDRFSGHQFPNYSSELNVNALLLGDSALYLCASSLGGRNTEAFFGQGTRLTVV.

This clone turned up a few times. The rearrangement links TRBV5-4 to TRBJ1-3; possible D gene TRBD1, 5 bases. Trimming took off 4 bases at V and 0 bases at J, with 14 bases between the two ends. This CDR3 has 16 residues. CDR1 is SGHNT and CDR2 is YYREEE in the germline V gene (reference sequence). DNA of the CDR3: TGTGCCAGCAGCAAAGAGGACACGTTCTCTGGAAACACCATATATTTT. Its translation is CASSKEDTFSGNTIYF.

The rearrangement joins TRBV10-1 to TRBJ2-1; D possibly corresponds to TRBD1 (5 bases). CDR1 and CDR2 from the germline V gene are WNHNN and SYGVQD (reference sequence). V was shortened by 6 bases and J by 0 bases, with 12 bases between the two germline ends. The CDR3 consists of 15 residues. The chain's CDR3 is CASSPRTNSYNEQFF. In DNA, the CDR3 is TGCGCCAGCAGCCCTCGGACAAACTCCTACAATGAGCAGTTCTTC.

The chain couples TRBV30 to TRBJ1-5; TRBD1 is a possible D gene (6 bases). The CDR3 is 13 residues long. V shed 2 bases and J shed 6 bases, with 11 bases lying between them. Germline V lookup: CDR1 GTSNPN, CDR2 SVGIG (reference sequence). In DNA, the CDR3 is TGTGCCTGGAGTTCCGCACAGGGTCAGCCCCAGCATTTT. Translated: CAWSSAQGQPQHF.

CDR3 DNA sequence: TGCGCCAGCAGCTTGCAACAGAGGAACACTGAAGCTTTCTTT. Residues: CASSLQQRNTEAFF. The V and J genes are TRBV5-1 and TRBJ1-1, with D hard to call. The ends were cut back, 1 base at V and 1 base at J, with 8 bases in the middle. Germline CDR1 is SGHRS and CDR2 is YFSETQ. The CDR3 covers 14 residues.

The chain employs TRBV7-9 and TRBJ1-4, with D maybe TRBD1 (5 bases). The V end lost 9 bases, the J end lost 8 bases, and 16 bases lay between the germline ends. The CDR3 runs to 13 residues. Germline loops: CDR1 SEHNR, CDR2 FQNEAQ (reference sequence). This CDR3 is CASSGVLGEKLFF. In DNA form, the CDR3 reads TGTGCCAGTTCGGGGGTCTTAGGGGAAAAACTGTTTTTT.

V is TRBV29-1 and J is TRBJ1-1, with unresolved D. CDR1 and CDR2 from the germline V gene are SQVTM and ANQGSEA. Trimming stripped 1 base from V and 1 base from J, with 7 bases between. CDR3 length: 13 residues. The CDR3 protein is CSVEVAANTEAFF. CDR3 coding DNA: TGCAGCGTTGAAGTGGCGGCGAACACTGAAGCTTTCTTT.

The chain has TRBV6-4 and TRBJ2-1; tentative D call: TRBD1 (6 bases). Germline V gives CDR1 MRHNA, CDR2 SNTAGT. The CDR3 contains 13 residues. Trimming shortened V by 6 bases and J by 4 bases, and 10 bases separated the two germline ends. The CDR3 DNA sequence: TGTGCCAGCAGCGAAGGACAGTACAATGAGCAGTTCTTC. Translated, it gives CASSEGQYNEQFF.

The gene calls are TRBV29-1 and TRBJ2-2, with D possibly TRBD1 on 7 matching bases. The CDR3 contains 13 residues. Trimming shortened V by 3 bases and J by 3 bases, and 8 bases separated the two germline ends. Germline assignment: CDR1 SQVTM and CDR2 ANQGSEA. CDR3 in amino acids: CSVDRGDTGELFF. The CDR3 region has the DNA TGCAGCGTTGACAGGGGGGACACCGGGGAGCTGTTTTTT.

The gene calls are TRBV11-1 and TRBJ1-4; D not resolved. CDR3 length: 15 residues. The V end was cut by 5 bases, the J end by 3 bases, with 13 bases between. Per the germline V gene, CDR1 is SGHAT and CDR2 is FQDESV (reference sequence). CDR3 DNA: TGTGCCAGCAGCCGAGACCGACACGCTAATGAAAAACTGTTTTTT. Its protein product is CASSRDRHANEKLFF.

This clone appeared a few times. The rearrangement links TRBV7-9 to TRBJ1-2; 7 positions agree with TRBD1. The CDR3 contains 16 residues. Germline-derived CDR1 and CDR2 are SEHNR and FQNEAQ (reference sequence). V was clipped by 3 bases and J by 2 bases; unmatched bases: 9. The CDR3 nucleotides read TGTGCCAGCAGCTTTCGTGGGACAGAAATCAACTATGGCTACACCTTC. This translates into CASSFRGTEINYGYTF.

The V gene is TRBV27, the J gene TRBJ2-7; D is undetermined. Trimming removed 5 bases from V and 3 bases from J, with 17 bases in between. The CDR3 spans 15 residues. Germline CDR1 reads MNHEY; CDR2 reads SMNVEV (reference sequence). CDR3 residues: CASSPLYNGGYEQYF. The CDR3 nucleotides are TGTGCCAGCAGTCCCCTATACAACGGCGGCTACGAGCAGTACTTC.

The chain joins TRBV10-3 to TRBJ2-1, with 10 bases identical to TRBD2. V dropped 5 bases and J dropped 3; count of bases not matched to a gene: 4. The CDR3 loop spans 15 amino acids. CDR1 is ENHRY and CDR2 is SYGVKD in the germline V gene. The CDR3 region has the DNA TGTGCCATCAGTCGGACTAGCGGAGACTACAATGAGCAGTTCTTC. Translating gives CAISRTSGDYNEQFF.

V is TRBV7-2 and J is TRBJ1-2; no reliable D call. In germline, CDR1 is SGHTA, CDR2 FQGNSA. The CDR3 covers 13 residues. Trimming pared 1 base from V and 4 bases from J, leaving 7 bases between. In nucleotides, the CDR3 is TGTGCCAGCAGCTTAGGGACCGCCTATGGCTACACCTTC. It codes for CASSLGTAYGYTF.

This clone was found a few times. The gene calls are TRBV11-3 and TRBJ2-2; 9 bases are a match to TRBD2. Trimming took 5 bases from V and 6 from J; bases not matched to a gene: 4. The CDR3 has 14 residues. In germline, CDR1 is SGHNT, CDR2 YENEEA. This CDR3 reads CASSRGGAAGELFF. Here the CDR3 DNA reads TGTGCCAGCAGCCGCGGGGGGGCGGCCGGGGAGCTGTTTTTT.

The V gene is TRBV7-6, the J gene TRBJ2-7; D might be TRBD1 or TRBD2, each matching 5 bases. V was trimmed by 1 base and J by 2 bases, leaving 9 bases between them. CDR3 length: 14 residues. Per germline, CDR1 SGHVS and CDR2 FNYEAQ. As DNA, the CDR3 is TGTGCCAGCAGCTTAGGGGGGTCACCCTACGAGCAGTACTTC. Protein sequence: CASSLGGSPYEQYF.